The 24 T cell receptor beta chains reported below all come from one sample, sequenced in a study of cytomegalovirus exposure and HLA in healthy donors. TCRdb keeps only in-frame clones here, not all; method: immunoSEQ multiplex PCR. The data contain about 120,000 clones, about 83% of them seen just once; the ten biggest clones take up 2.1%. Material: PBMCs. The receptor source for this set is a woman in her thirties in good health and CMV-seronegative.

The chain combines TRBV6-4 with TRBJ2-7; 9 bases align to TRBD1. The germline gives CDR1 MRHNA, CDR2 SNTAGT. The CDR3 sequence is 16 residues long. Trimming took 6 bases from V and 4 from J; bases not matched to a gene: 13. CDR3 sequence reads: CASSAHYRDRDYEQYF. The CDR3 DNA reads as TGTGCCAGCAGCGCTCACTACCGGGACAGGGATTACGAGCAGTACTTC.

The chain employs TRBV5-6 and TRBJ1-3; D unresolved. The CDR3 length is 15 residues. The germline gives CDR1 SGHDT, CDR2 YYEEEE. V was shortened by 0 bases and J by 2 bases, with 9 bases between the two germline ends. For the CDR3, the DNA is TGTGCCAGCAGCTTGGGTCTCGGGGCTGGAAACACCATATATTTT. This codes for CASSLGLGAGNTIYF.

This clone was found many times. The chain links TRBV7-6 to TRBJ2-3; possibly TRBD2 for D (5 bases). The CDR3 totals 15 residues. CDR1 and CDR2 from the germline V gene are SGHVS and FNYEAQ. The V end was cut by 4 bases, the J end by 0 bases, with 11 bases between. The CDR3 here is CASSSQEASTDTQYF. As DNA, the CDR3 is TGTGCCAGCAGCTCCCAGGAGGCTAGCACAGATACGCAGTATTTT.

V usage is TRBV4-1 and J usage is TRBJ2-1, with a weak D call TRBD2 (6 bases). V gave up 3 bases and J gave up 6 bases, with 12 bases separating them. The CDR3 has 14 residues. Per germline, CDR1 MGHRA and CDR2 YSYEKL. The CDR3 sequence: CASSQGGSGNEQFF. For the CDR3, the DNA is TGCGCCAGCAGCCAGGGGGGATCGGGCAATGAGCAGTTCTTC.

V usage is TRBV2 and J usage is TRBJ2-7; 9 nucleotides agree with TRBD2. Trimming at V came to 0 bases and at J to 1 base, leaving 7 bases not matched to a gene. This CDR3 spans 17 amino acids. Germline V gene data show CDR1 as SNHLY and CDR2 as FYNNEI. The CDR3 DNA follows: TGTGCCAGCAGTGAAGCGCGCCTAGCGGGGTCTTCCTACGAGCAGTACTTC. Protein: CASSEARLAGSSYEQYF.

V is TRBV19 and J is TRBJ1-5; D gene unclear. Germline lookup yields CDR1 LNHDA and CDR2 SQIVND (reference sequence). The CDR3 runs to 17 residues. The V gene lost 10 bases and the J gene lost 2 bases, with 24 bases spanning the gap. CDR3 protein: CATRSSGRGRGNQPQHF. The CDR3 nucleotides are TGTGCCACTAGGTCCAGTGGTCGGGGAAGAGGCAATCAGCCCCAGCATTTT.

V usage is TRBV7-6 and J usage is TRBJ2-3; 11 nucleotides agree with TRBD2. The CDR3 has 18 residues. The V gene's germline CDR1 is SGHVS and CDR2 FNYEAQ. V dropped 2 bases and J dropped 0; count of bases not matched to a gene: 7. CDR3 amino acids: CASSLFSGGAISTDTQYF. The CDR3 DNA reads TGTGCCAGCAGCTTATTTAGCGGGGGGGCTATAAGCACAGATACGCAGTATTTT.

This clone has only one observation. CDR3 region: CASSLVRWGQGARNEQFF. The CDR3 DNA is TGTGCCAGCAGCTTAGTAAGGTGGGGACAGGGGGCGCGCAATGAGCAGTTCTTC. V usage is TRBV7-2 and J usage is TRBJ2-1; TRBD1 aligns across 12 bases. V gave up 1 base and J gave up 6 bases; unmatched junction bases: 10. Germline-derived CDR1 and CDR2 are SGHTA and FQGNSA. The CDR3 covers 18 residues.

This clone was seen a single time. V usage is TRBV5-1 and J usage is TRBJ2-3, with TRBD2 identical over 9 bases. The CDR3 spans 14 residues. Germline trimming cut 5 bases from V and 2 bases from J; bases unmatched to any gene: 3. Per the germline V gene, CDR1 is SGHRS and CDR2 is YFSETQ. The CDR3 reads CASRVAGDTDTQYF. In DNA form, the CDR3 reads TGCGCCAGCAGGGTAGCGGGGGACACAGATACGCAGTATTTT.

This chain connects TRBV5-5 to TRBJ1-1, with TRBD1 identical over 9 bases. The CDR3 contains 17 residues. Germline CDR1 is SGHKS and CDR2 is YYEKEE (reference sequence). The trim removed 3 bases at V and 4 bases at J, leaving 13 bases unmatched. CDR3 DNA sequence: TGTGCCAGCAGCTCCTACTCCCAACAGGGGGCGGTCACTGAAGCTTTCTTT. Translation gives CASSSYSQQGAVTEAFF.

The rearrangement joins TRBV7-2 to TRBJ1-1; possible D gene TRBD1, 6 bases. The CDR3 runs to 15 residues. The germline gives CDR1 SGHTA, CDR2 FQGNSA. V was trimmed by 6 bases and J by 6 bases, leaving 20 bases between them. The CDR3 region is CASSIITGTGAEAFF. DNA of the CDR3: TGTGCCAGCAGTATAATTACAGGGACGGGTGCTGAAGCTTTCTTT.

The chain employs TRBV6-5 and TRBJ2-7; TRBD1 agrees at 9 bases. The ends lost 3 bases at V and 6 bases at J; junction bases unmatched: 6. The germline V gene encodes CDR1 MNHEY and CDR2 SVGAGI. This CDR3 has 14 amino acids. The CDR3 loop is CASSYSGTGTEQYF. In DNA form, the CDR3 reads TGTGCCAGCAGTTATTCTGGGACAGGGACCGAGCAGTACTTC.

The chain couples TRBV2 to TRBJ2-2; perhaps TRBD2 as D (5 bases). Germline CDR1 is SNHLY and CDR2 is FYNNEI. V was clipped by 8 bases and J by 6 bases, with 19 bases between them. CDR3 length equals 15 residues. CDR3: CASQTLTRPPGELFF. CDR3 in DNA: TGTGCCAGCCAGACACTCACTAGGCCGCCCGGGGAGCTGTTTTTT. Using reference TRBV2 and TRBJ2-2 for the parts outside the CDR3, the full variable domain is EPEVTQTPSHQVTQMGQEVILRCVPISNHLYFYWYRQILGQKVEFLVSFYNNEISEKSEIFDDQFSVERPDGSNFTLKIRSTKLEDSAMYFCASQTLTRPPGELFFGEGSRLTVL.

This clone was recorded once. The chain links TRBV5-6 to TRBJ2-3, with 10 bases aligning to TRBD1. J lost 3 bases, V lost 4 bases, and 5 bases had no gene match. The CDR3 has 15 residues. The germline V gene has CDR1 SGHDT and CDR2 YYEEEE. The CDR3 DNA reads TGTGCCAGCAGCCCTCGGACAGGGGGTACAGATACGCAGTATTTT. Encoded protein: CASSPRTGGTDTQYF.

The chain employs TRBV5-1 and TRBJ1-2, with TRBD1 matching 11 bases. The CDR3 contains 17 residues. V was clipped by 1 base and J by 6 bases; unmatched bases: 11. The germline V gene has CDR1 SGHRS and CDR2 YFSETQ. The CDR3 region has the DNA TGCGCCAGCAGCTTGAAGGTCATGGACAGGGGGCGGGATGGCTACACCTTC. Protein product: CASSLKVMDRGRDGYTF.

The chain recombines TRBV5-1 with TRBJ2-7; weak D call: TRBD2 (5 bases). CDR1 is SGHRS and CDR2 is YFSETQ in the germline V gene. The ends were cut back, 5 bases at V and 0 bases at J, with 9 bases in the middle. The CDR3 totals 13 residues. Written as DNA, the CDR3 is TGCGCCAGCAGTTTCGGAGGCTCCTACGAGCAGTACTTC. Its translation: CASSFGGSYEQYF.

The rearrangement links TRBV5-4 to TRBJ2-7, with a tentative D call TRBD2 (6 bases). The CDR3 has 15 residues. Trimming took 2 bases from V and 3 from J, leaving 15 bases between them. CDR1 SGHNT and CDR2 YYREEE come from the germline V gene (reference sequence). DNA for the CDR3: TGTGCCAGCAGCTTCGGTGGGGGGACTTTCTACGAGCAGTACTTC. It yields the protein CASSFGGGTFYEQYF.

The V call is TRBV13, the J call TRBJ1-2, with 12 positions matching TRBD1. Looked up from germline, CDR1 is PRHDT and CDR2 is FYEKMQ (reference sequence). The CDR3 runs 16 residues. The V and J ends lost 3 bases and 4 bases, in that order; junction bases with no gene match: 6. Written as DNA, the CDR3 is TGTGCCAGCAGCTTGACCGGGACAGGGGGCTTCTATGGCTACACCTTC. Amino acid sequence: CASSLTGTGGFYGYTF.

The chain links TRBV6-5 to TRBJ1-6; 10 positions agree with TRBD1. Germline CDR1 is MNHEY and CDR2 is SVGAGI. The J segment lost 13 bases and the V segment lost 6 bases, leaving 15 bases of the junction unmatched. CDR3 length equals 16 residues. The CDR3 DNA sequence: TGTGCCAGCAGCTACCCGACAGGGGGCTTTTACGGGCCCCTCCACTTT. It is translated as CASSYPTGGFYGPLHF.

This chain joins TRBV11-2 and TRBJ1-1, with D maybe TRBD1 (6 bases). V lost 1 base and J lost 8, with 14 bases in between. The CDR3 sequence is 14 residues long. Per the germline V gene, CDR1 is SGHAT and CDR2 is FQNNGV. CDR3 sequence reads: CASSLVQGPVEAFF. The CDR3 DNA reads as TGTGCCAGCAGCTTAGTTCAGGGGCCCGTCGAAGCTTTCTTT.

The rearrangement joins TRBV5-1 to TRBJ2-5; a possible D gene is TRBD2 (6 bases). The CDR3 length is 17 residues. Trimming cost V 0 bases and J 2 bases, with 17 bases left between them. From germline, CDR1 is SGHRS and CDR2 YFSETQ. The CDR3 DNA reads TGCGCCAGCAGCTTGGGGTTGGGACGGGGGTCACAAGAGACCCAGTACTTC. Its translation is CASSLGLGRGSQETQYF.

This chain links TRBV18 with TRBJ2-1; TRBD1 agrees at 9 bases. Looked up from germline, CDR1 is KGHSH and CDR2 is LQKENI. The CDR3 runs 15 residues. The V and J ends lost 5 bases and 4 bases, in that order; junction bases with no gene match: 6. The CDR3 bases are TGTGCCAGCTCATCCGGGACAGGGAGGTACAATGAGCAGTTCTTC. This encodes CASSSGTGRYNEQFF.

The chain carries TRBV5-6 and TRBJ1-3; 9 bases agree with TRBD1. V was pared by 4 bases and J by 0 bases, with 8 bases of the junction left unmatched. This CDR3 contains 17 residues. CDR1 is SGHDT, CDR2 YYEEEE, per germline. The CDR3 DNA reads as TGTGCCAGCAGCAGGGGACAGGGTGAACTCTCTGGAAACACCATATATTTT. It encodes CASSRGQGELSGNTIYF.

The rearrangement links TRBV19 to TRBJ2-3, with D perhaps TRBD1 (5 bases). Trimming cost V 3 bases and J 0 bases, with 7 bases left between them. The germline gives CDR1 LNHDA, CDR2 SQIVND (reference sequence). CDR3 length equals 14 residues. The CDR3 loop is CASSMWGSTDTQYF. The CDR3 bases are TGTGCCAGTAGTATGTGGGGCAGCACAGATACGCAGTATTTT.